A single sample gave rise to the 11 T cell receptor beta chains below, sequenced in a study of blood T cell repertoires in COVID-19. TCRdb keeps only in-frame clones here, not all; method: immunoSEQ multiplex PCR. The sample contains some 200,000 clones, about 91% of which appear only once. The material sequenced was peripheral blood. Receptor source: a man under 40 with acute or convalescent COVID-19.

The rearrangement joins TRBV19 to TRBJ2-6; 10 nucleotides align to TRBD1. The CDR3 has 19 amino acids. V lost 4 bases to trimming and J lost 2 bases; unmatched junction nucleotides: 11. Germline loops: CDR1 LNHDA, CDR2 SQIVND (reference sequence). The CDR3 loop is CASSRWTGTGVTGANVLTF. As DNA, the CDR3 is TGTGCCAGTAGTAGGTGGACAGGGACAGGGGTCACTGGGGCCAACGTCCTGACTTTC.

The chain is built from TRBV19 and TRBJ2-2; 9 positions agree with TRBD1. This CDR3 contains 17 residues. The germline V gene encodes CDR1 LNHDA and CDR2 SQIVND (reference sequence). V gave up 4 bases and J gave up 4 bases; unmatched junction bases: 10. This chain's CDR3 is CASSTKPGQGRTGELFF. The CDR3 coding sequence is TGTGCCAGTAGTACAAAACCGGGACAGGGTCGCACCGGGGAGCTGTTTTTT.

V usage is TRBV30 and J usage is TRBJ1-3, with TRBD1 matching 7 bases. From germline, CDR1 is GTSNPN and CDR2 SVGIG (reference sequence). The CDR3 is 18 residues long. With V trimmed by 0 bases and J by 0 bases, 11 bases remained unmatched. As DNA, the CDR3 is TGTGCCTGGAGTGTACAGAGGGACAGCCTCTACTCTGGAAACACCATATATTTT. Amino acid sequence: CAWSVQRDSLYSGNTIYF. The full variable domain, with the rest looked up from reference TRBV30 and TRBJ1-3, is SQTIHQWPATLVQPVGSPLSLECTVEGTSNPNLYWYRQAAGRGLQLLFYSVGIGQISSEVPQNLSASRPQDRQFILSSKKLLLSDSGFYLCAWSVQRDSLYSGNTIYFGEGSWLTVV.

This clone was counted a single time. V is TRBV9 and J is TRBJ2-3; a possible D gene is TRBD2 (6 bases). The germline CDR1 and CDR2 sequences are SGDLS and YYNGEE. The CDR3 has 14 amino acids. Trimming removed 4 bases at V and 4 bases at J, with 13 bases between. The CDR3 sequence is CASSPSPSADTQYF. CDR3 in DNA: TGTGCCAGCAGCCCCTCACCTAGCGCAGATACGCAGTATTTT.

This chain's CDR3 is CASSWDRDEQFF. CDR3 coding DNA: TGTGCCAGCAGCTGGGACAGGGATGAGCAGTTCTTC. V is TRBV12-3 or TRBV12-4 and J is TRBJ2-1; TRBD1 matches 9 bases. Losses at the gene ends were 6 bases for V and 8 bases for J; bases not matched to a gene: 2. The CDR3 spans 12 residues.

This chain joins TRBV30 and TRBJ1-5; tentatively, D is TRBD1 (5 bases). The CDR3 loop spans 13 amino acids. V was cut by 0 bases and J by 7 bases, with 10 bases left in between. Per germline, CDR1 GTSNPN and CDR2 SVGIG (reference sequence). CDR3 in DNA: TGTGCCTGGAGTGTCGGGGGAGGGCAGCCCCAGCATTTT. Protein: CAWSVGGGQPQHF.

The chain is built from TRBV5-1 and TRBJ1-1; 10 positions agree with TRBD1. Trimming removed 3 bases from V and 6 bases from J; junction bases left unmatched: 5. From germline, CDR1 is SGHRS and CDR2 YFSETQ. This CDR3 contains 14 residues. CDR3 DNA: TGCGCCAGCAGCTCCGGGACAGGGGCCCCTGAAGCTTTCTTT. Translating gives CASSSGTGAPEAFF.

The V gene is TRBV9, the J gene TRBJ1-1; no definite D call. From germline, CDR1 is SGDLS and CDR2 YYNGEE. Trimming cost V 0 bases and J 2 bases, with 8 bases left between them. The CDR3 spans 14 residues. The CDR3 is CASSVAGDNTEAFF. In DNA, the CDR3 is TGTGCCAGCAGCGTAGCGGGAGACAACACTGAAGCTTTCTTT.

This clone was seen a handful of times. The chain uses TRBV4-1 and TRBJ2-1, with D perhaps matching TRBD1 (6 bases). The V gene lost 1 base and the J gene lost 5 bases, with 12 bases spanning the gap. The CDR3 totals 15 residues. Germline CDR1 MGHRA, CDR2 YSYEKL. CDR3: CASSQVKGENNEQFF. In nucleotides, the CDR3 is TGCGCCAGCAGCCAAGTTAAGGGGGAGAACAATGAGCAGTTCTTC.

This chain links TRBV7-3 with TRBJ2-5, with a weak D call TRBD2 (6 bases). The CDR3 has 15 amino acids. The V gene lost 5 bases and the J gene lost 7 bases, with 20 bases spanning the gap. Germline-derived CDR1 and CDR2 are SGHTA and FQGTGA. The CDR3 spells CASSGGTGGPGTQYF. Here the CDR3 DNA reads TGTGCCAGCAGCGGGGGGACCGGGGGTCCGGGGACCCAGTACTTC. The full variable domain, in which reference TRBV7-3 and TRBJ2-5 provide the parts outside the CDR3, is GAGVSQTPSNKVTEKGKYVELRCDPISGHTALYWYRQSLGQGPEFLIYFQGTGAADDSGLPNDRFFAVRPEGSVSTLKIQRTERGDSAVYLCASSGGTGGPGTQYFGPGTRLLVL.

The rearrangement uses TRBV10-1 and TRBJ2-3; perhaps TRBD2 as D (6 bases). V shed 0 bases and J shed 9 bases, with 10 bases lying between them. The germline V gene encodes CDR1 WNHNN and CDR2 SYGVQD (reference sequence). CDR3 length equals 13 residues. CDR3 loop: CASSESPRGTQYF. The DNA of the CDR3 is TGCGCCAGCAGTGAGTCGCCGCGGGGCACGCAGTATTTT.